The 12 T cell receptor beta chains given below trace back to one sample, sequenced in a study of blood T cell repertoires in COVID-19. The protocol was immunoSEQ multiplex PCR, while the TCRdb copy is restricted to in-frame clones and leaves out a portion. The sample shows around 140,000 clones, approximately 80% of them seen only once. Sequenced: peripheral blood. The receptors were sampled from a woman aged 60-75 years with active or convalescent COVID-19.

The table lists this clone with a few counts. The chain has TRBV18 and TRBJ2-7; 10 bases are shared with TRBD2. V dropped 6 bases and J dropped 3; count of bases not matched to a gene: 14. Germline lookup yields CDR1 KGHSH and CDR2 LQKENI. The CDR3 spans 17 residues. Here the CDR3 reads CASSPYGAAGGDYEQYF. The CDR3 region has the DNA TGTGCCAGCTCTCCTTATGGGGCAGCGGGAGGGGACTACGAGCAGTACTTC.

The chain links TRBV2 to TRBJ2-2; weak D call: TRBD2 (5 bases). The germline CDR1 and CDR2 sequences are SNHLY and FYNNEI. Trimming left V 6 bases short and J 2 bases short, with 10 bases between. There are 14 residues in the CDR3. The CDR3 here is CASRIGINTGELFF. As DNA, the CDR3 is TGTGCCAGCAGGATCGGGATAAACACCGGGGAGCTGTTTTTT.

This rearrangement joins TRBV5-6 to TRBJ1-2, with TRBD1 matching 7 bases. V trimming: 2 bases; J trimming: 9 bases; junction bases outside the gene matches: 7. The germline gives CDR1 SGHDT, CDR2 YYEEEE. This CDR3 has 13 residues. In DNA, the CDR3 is TGTGCCAGCAGCTTAGTACAGGGGATGCGCTACACCTTC. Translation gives CASSLVQGMRYTF.

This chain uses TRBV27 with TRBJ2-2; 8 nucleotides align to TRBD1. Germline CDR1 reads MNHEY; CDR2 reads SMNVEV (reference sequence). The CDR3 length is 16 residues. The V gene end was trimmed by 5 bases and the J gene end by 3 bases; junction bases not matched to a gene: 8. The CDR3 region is CASSARTGHYTGELFF. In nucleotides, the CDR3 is TGTGCCAGCAGTGCCCGGACAGGGCACTACACCGGGGAGCTGTTTTTT.

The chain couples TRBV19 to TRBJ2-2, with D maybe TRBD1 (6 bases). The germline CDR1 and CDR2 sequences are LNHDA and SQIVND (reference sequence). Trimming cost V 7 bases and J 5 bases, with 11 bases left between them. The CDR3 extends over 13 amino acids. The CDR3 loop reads CASIRQGTGELFF. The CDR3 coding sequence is TGTGCCAGTATACGGCAGGGGACCGGGGAGCTGTTTTTT.

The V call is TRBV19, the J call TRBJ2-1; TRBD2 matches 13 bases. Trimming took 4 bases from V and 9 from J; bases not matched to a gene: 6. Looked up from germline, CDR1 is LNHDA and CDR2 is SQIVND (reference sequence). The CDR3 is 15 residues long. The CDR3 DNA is TGTGCCAGTAGTAGGGGACTAGCGGGACCGGCTGAGCAGTTCTTC. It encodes CASSRGLAGPAEQFF.

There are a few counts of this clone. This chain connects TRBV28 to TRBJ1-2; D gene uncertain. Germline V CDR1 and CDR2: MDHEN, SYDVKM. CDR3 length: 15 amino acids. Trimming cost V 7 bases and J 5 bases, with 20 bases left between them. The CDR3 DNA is TGTGCCAGCACCTCGGATAGTAGGGAGAGGTATGGCTACACCTTC. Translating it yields CASTSDSRERYGYTF.

The chain's CDR3 is CATSRDRQSDEQFF. Written as DNA, the CDR3 is TGTGCCACCAGCAGAGATAGACAGTCGGATGAGCAGTTCTTC. The genes are TRBV15 and TRBJ2-1; weak D call: TRBD1 (5 bases). Germline CDR1 reads LNHNV; CDR2 reads YYDKDF (reference sequence). V lost 0 bases and J 8 bases, leaving 11 bases between the germline ends. The CDR3 has 14 residues.

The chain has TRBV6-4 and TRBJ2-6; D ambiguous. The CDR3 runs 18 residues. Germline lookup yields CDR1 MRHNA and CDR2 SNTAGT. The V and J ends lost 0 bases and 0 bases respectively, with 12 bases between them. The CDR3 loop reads CASSDSADTRSGANVLTF. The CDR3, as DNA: TGTGCCAGCAGTGACTCTGCCGACACCCGCTCTGGGGCCAACGTCCTGACTTTC.

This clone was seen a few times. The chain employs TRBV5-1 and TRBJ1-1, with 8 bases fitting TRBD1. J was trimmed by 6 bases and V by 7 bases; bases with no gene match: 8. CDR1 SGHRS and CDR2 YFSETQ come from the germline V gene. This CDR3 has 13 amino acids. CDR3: CASGQGAKAEAFF. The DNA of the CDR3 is TGCGCCAGCGGCCAGGGGGCTAAAGCTGAAGCTTTCTTT.

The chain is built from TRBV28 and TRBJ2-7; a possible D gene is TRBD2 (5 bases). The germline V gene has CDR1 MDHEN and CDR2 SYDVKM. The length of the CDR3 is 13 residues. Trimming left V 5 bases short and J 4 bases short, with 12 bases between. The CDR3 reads CASSPAAAYEQYF. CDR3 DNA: TGTGCCAGCAGTCCAGCGGCGGCGTACGAGCAGTACTTC.

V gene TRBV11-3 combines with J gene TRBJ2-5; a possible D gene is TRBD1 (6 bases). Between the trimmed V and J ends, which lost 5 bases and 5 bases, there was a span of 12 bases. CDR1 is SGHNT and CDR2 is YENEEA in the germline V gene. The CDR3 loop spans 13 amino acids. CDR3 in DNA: TGTGCCAGCAGCCGGGGACAAAGGGAGACCCAGTACTTC. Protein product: CASSRGQRETQYF.